The rows below give T cell receptor beta chains drawn from one sample of a study of cytotoxic CD8 clonotypes in ibrutinib-treated CLL. TCRdb keeps only in-frame clones here, not all; method: immunoSEQ multiplex PCR. The sample shows 100,000 or so clones, 55% to 75% of them seen only once. The sample here was PBMCs, taken after 24 months of ibrutinib treatment. These receptors were taken from a human donor with chronic lymphocytic leukemia. Both conserved end residues are part of each CDR3. D genes are given only for firm matches. Clone size is not always given. Where it is, it says once, few, many or a class for expanded clones.

CDR3nt	CDR3aa	d_gene	j_gene	v_gene	abundance
TGTGCCAGCCTGGGGCGAGAGACCCAGTACTTC	CASLGRETQYF	-	TRBJ2-5	TRBV2	once
TGTGCCAGCAGCTTAGACAGATCTGATCAGCCCCAGCATTTT	CASSLDRSDQPQHF	-	TRBJ1-5	TRBV7-8	-
TGTGCCAGCAGCGGAGCGGGGTTAGCCAAAAACATTCAGTACTTC	CASSGAGLAKNIQYF	TRBD2	TRBJ2-4	TRBV7-2	-
TGTGCCAGCAGCCCCCTAGCAGATACGCAGTATTTT	CASSPLADTQYF	-	TRBJ2-3	TRBV7-2	-
TGTGCCAGCATCTTAGGGCCCAAAAAGTTCTTC	CASILGPKKFF	-	TRBJ2-1	TRBV7-9	many
TGTGCCAGCGGCCTTGGGTACGAGCAGTTCTTC	CASGLGYEQFF	-	TRBJ2-1	TRBV7-3	-
TGTGCCAGCAGACCTTTTGGCGAGGGAGGGAGTAATTCACCCCTCCACTTT	CASRPFGEGGSNSPLHF	-	TRBJ1-6	TRBV28	-
TGTGCCAGCAGTGGTCAGTCGACCGGGGAGCTGTTTTTT	CASSGQSTGELFF	-	TRBJ2-2	TRBV2	-
TGCGCCAGCGCCAAGCTAGCGAGATCGGAGACCCAGTACTTC	CASAKLARSETQYF	-	TRBJ2-5	TRBV4-1	few
TGTGCCAGCAGCTCCGGGACTAGCAGGGGAAATACGCAGTATTTT	CASSSGTSRGNTQYF	TRBD2	TRBJ2-3	TRBV5-4	-
TGTGCCAGCAGCTCCGGGACAGGGGACGAGACCCAGTACTTC	CASSSGTGDETQYF	TRBD1	TRBJ2-5	TRBV7-3	-
TGTGCCTGGAGTCCCGGGACAGGGGGTAACACTGAAGCTTTCTTT	CAWSPGTGGNTEAFF	TRBD1	TRBJ1-1	TRBV30	-
TGTGCCAGCAGCTGGACAGGGGATGCCCGGGAGCAGTTCTTC	CASSWTGDAREQFF	TRBD1	TRBJ2-1	TRBV7-9	few
TGCGCCAGCAGCTTGCAGCCGGGGGCAGAGGAGACCCAGTACTTC	CASSLQPGAEETQYF	-	TRBJ2-5	TRBV5-1	-
TGTGCCAGCAGCCTAGACAGGTTTGGGGATTCCGGGGAGCTGTTTTTT	CASSLDRFGDSGELFF	-	TRBJ2-2	TRBV7-9	-
TGTGCCTGGAGTGGGTGGGGAGATACGCAGTATTTT	CAWSGWGDTQYF	-	TRBJ2-3	TRBV30	few
TGTGCCAGCAGCTTAGGGTGGGCCTCCAAGCAAGAGACCCAGTACTTC	CASSLGWASKQETQYF	-	TRBJ2-5	TRBV7-3	few
TGTGCCAGCAGGGGACAGGGTTTTATTGCTATAGGGAATCAGCCCCAGCATTTT	CASRGQGFIAIGNQPQHF	TRBD1	TRBJ1-5	TRBV2	-
TGCAGCGCCACCCGGCGGGCCCTGAACACTGAAGCTTTCTTT	CSATRRALNTEAFF	-	TRBJ1-1	TRBV29-1	-
-	CSVAVGQGSSTF	-	TRBJ1-2	TRBV29-1	-
TGTGCCAGCAGCTCTGACGGGTATGGCTACACCTTC	CASSSDGYGYTF	-	TRBJ1-2	TRBV5-4	once
TGTGCCAGCGGATTTTCGGAGTTTTACGAGCAGTACTTC	CASGFSEFYEQYF	-	TRBJ2-7	TRBV27	-
TGTGCCACCAGCAGAGATCGAGAGGCCCATCAGCCCCAGCATTTT	CATSRDREAHQPQHF	-	TRBJ1-5	TRBV15	-
TGTGCCAGCAGCTTAGCCTCTATGGGGGGGGGCTACGAGCAGTACTTC	CASSLASMGGGYEQYF	TRBD2	TRBJ2-7	TRBV7-6	-